This T cell receptor (beta chain) originates from a study of CD8 T cells in Susac syndrome. The authors reverse transcribed roughly 0.45 to 1 ug RNA with random hexamers. Via MiXCR, TCRdb re-called the immunoSEQ multiplex PCR reads, giving one row per CDR3 protein. The sample yields 100,000 to 150,000 distinct CDR3 sequences, just over 90% seen once. In the multiple sclerosis control group, patients were treatment-naive and had stable or active relapsing-remitting disease. V lost 3 bases, J lost 3 bases, and 12 bases lay in between. From germline, CDR1 is SGHKS and CDR2 YYEKEE (reference sequence). This CDR3 spans 14 amino acids.

The TCR was taken from a human donor with multiple sclerosis. The sequencing input was CD8+ T cells from PBMCs. This rearrangement joins TRBV5-5 to TRBJ2-5, with D maybe TRBD1 (5 bases). CDR3: CASSSSDSKETQYF. CDR3 nucleotides: TGTGCCAGCAGCTCCAGCGACAGTAAAGAGACCCAGTACTTC.